This is a list of T cell receptor beta chains from one sample in a study of blood T cell repertoires in COVID-19. Measured with immunoSEQ multiplex PCR; TCRdb has only the in-frame clones, and not every one. The data show about 200,000 clones, with about 80% seen just once and approximately 4.9% held by the top ten. Sequencing was done on a sample of PBMCs or T cells enriched from blood (not recorded which). These receptor sequences come from a woman between 45 and 65 years old who had been exposed to COVID-19. Each CDR3 is given with its conserved first and last residue. Fields, in order: clone size, D gene, J gene, V gene, CDR3 DNA, CDR3 protein. A D gene is named only where the DNA matches it firmly. Expanded clones are given a class, and other clones once, few, many or no size at all.

size: NA; D: NA; J: TRBJ1-1; V: TRBV4-1; DNA: TGCGCCAGCAGCCAGTACCAGGGTCTCCAGGGGACTGAAGCTTTCTTT; CDR3: CASSQYQGLQGTEAFF
size: once; D: NA; J: TRBJ2-2; V: TRBV3-1/TRBV3-2; DNA: TGTGCCAGCAGCCATTTCGGGGGGCCGGGCACCGGGGAGCTGTTTTTT; CDR3: CASSHFGGPGTGELFF
size: NA; D: NA; J: TRBJ1-6; V: TRBV5-5; DNA: TGTGCCAGCAGCTTGAAGCAATTTCAACCCCTCCACTTT; CDR3: CASSLKQFQPLHF
size: NA; D: NA; J: TRBJ1-6; V: TRBV30; DNA: TGTGCCGCCGCGAGCTCCTATAATTCACCCCTCCACTTT; CDR3: CAAASSYNSPLHF
size: NA; D: NA; J: TRBJ1-5; V: TRBV6-2/TRBV6-3; DNA: TGTGCCAGCAGTCCGCAAGAGGGCAGGCCGTCGGTGCCCCAGCATTTT; CDR3: CASSPQEGRPSVPQHF
size: NA; D: TRBD1; J: TRBJ1-4; V: TRBV28; DNA: TGTGCCAGCAGTCACTACGGACAGGGCGGGGATGAAAAACTGTTTTTT; CDR3: CASSHYGQGGDEKLFF
size: NA; D: NA; J: TRBJ1-1; V: TRBV7-8; DNA: TGTGCCAGCAGCCCACTCCGCGGGGTCCCGAACACTGAAGCTTTCTTT; CDR3: CASSPLRGVPNTEAFF
size: NA; D: NA; J: TRBJ1-1; V: TRBV28; DNA: TGTGCCAGCAGTTTACTCCAGGGGACTGAAGCTTTCTTT; CDR3: CASSLLQGTEAFF
size: NA; D: NA; J: TRBJ1-1; V: TRBV19; DNA: TGTGCCAGTAGTATGCGGGGCATGTACACTGAAGCTTTCTTT; CDR3: CASSMRGMYTEAFF
size: NA; D: NA; J: TRBJ1-2; V: TRBV12-3/TRBV12-4; DNA: TGTGCCAGCAGTTTAGAGGGCCGGGAAGGCTACACCTTC; CDR3: CASSLEGREGYTF
size: NA; D: NA; J: TRBJ1-1; V: TRBV6-2/TRBV6-3; DNA: TGTGCCAGCAGTTACAATACATTGAACACTGAAGCTTTCTTT; CDR3: CASSYNTLNTEAFF
size: NA; D: NA; J: TRBJ1-1; V: TRBV5-1; DNA: TGCGCCAGCAAGGAACAGGGGAACACTGAAGCTTTCTTT; CDR3: CASKEQGNTEAFF
size: few; D: TRBD1; J: TRBJ1-2; V: TRBV3-1/TRBV3-2; DNA: TGTGCCAGCAGCGCTAACAGGGGCCGTGGTGGCTACACCTTC; CDR3: CASSANRGRGGYTF
size: NA; D: TRBD1; J: TRBJ2-7; V: TRBV30; DNA: TGTGCCTGGAGTGGACAGGGGAAAGAGCAGTACTTC; CDR3: CAWSGQGKEQYF
size: many; D: TRBD2; J: TRBJ2-5; V: TRBV7-9; DNA: TGTGCCAGCAGCTTAGGTGCGGGGGGGCGAGGGACCCAGTACTTC; CDR3: CASSLGAGGRGTQYF
size: once; D: NA; J: TRBJ1-2; V: TRBV27; DNA: TGTGCCAGCAGTTCTACCATCTGGGGACATGATGGCTACACCTTC; CDR3: CASSSTIWGHDGYTF
size: NA; D: TRBD2; J: TRBJ2-1; V: TRBV7-2; DNA: TGTGCCAGCAGCTTAGGCGGGGGGCAAACCAATGAGCAGTTCTTC; CDR3: CASSLGGGQTNEQFF
size: NA; D: NA; J: TRBJ1-6; V: TRBV28; DNA: TGTGCCAGCAGTTTGGGTACCGGACTGAATTCACCCCTCCACTTT; CDR3: CASSLGTGLNSPLHF
size: once; D: TRBD1; J: TRBJ2-2; V: TRBV2; DNA: TGTGCCAGCAAAGGACAGGGAAGGGACACCGGGGAGCTGTTTTTT; CDR3: CASKGQGRDTGELFF
size: NA; D: NA; J: TRBJ1-3; V: TRBV2; DNA: TGTGCCAGCAGTGAACAGGGAATAAAGGTAGCTTTT; CDR3: CASSEQGIKVAF
size: NA; D: TRBD1; J: TRBJ2-7; V: TRBV7-2; DNA: TGTGCCAGCAGCAGACGGACAGGGGCCTACGAGCAGTACTTC; CDR3: CASSRRTGAYEQYF
size: NA; D: TRBD2; J: TRBJ2-7; V: TRBV25-1; DNA: TGTGCCAGCGGACTAGGCTACGAGCAGTACTTC; CDR3: CASGLGYEQYF
size: once; D: NA; J: TRBJ1-3; V: TRBV5-4; DNA: TGTGCCAGCACCCTACGGGGGACGAATGGAAACACCATATATTTT; CDR3: CASTLRGTNGNTIYF
size: NA; D: TRBD1; J: TRBJ2-7; V: TRBV15; DNA: TGTGCCACCAGCAGAGGGGGGACAGGGGCCTACGAGCAGTACTTC; CDR3: CATSRGGTGAYEQYF
size: NA; D: TRBD2; J: TRBJ2-1; V: TRBV7-7; DNA: TGTGCCAGCAGCCCTAGCGGGGGCTCCTACAATGAGCAGTTCTTC; CDR3: CASSPSGGSYNEQFF
size: NA; D: NA; J: TRBJ1-2; V: TRBV11-2; DNA: TGTGCCAGCAGCTTAGTACAGGGTTGGGCGTATGGCTACACCTTC; CDR3: CASSLVQGWAYGYTF
size: NA; D: NA; J: TRBJ2-5; V: TRBV5-1; DNA: TGCGCCAGCAGCGGAGGTTTACTGTACCAAGAGACCCAGTACTTC; CDR3: CASSGGLLYQETQYF
size: NA; D: NA; J: TRBJ2-2; V: TRBV19; DNA: TGTGCCAGTAGTTTCGACGGCCCGGGCAGGGGAACCGGGGAGCTGTTTTTT; CDR3: CASSFDGPGRGTGELFF
size: NA; D: NA; J: TRBJ2-3; V: TRBV2; DNA: TGTGCCAGCAGTGAAGCAAGGTGGGGGGGCAGGACAGATACGCAGTATTTT; CDR3: CASSEARWGGRTDTQYF
size: NA; D: TRBD2; J: TRBJ2-7; V: TRBV11-2; DNA: TGTGCCAGCAGCTTAGGGGCTAGCGGCTCCTACGAGCAGTACTTC; CDR3: CASSLGASGSYEQYF
size: once; D: TRBD1; J: TRBJ1-1; V: TRBV27; DNA: TGTGCCAGCAGCTATGGACAGGGCGCTGAAGCTTTCTTT; CDR3: CASSYGQGAEAFF
size: NA; D: NA; J: TRBJ2-5; V: TRBV5-8; DNA: TGTGCCAGCAGCTTGGCCTTCAGGGTCGAAGAGACCCAGTACTTC; CDR3: CASSLAFRVEETQYF
size: NA; D: NA; J: TRBJ2-7; V: TRBV28; DNA: TGTGCCAGCAGTTTATCGGCCATTACGGGTGACGAGCAGTACTTC; CDR3: CASSLSAITGDEQYF
size: NA; D: TRBD2; J: TRBJ2-5; V: TRBV2; DNA: TGTGCCAGCATCCCCGGAGGGCGGGGGGCGGGCGAGACCCAGTACTTC; CDR3: CASIPGGRGAGETQYF
size: NA; D: TRBD1; J: TRBJ1-2; V: TRBV28; DNA: TGTGCCAGCAGTTTCGACAGGGGGAATGGCTACACCTTC; CDR3: CASSFDRGNGYTF
size: few; D: TRBD1; J: TRBJ1-1; V: TRBV2; DNA: TGTGCCAGCAGTGAAGCAGGGACAGGGGGTAACACTGAAGCTTTCTTT; CDR3: CASSEAGTGGNTEAFF
size: NA; D: NA; J: TRBJ1-2; V: TRBV7-9; DNA: TGTGCCAGCAGCGCTCCGGGACAATCGGCATATGGCTACACCTTC; CDR3: CASSAPGQSAYGYTF
size: NA; D: TRBD2; J: TRBJ2-5; V: TRBV6-5; DNA: TGTGCCAGCAGTTTGATCACTAGCGGGGGCCAAGAGACCCAGTACTTC; CDR3: CASSLITSGGQETQYF
size: NA; D: TRBD1; J: TRBJ1-1; V: TRBV10-3; DNA: TGTGCCATCACCCAGGGGGACAGGGGTGCAGGCACTGAAGCTTTCTTT; CDR3: CAITQGDRGAGTEAFF
size: NA; D: TRBD2; J: TRBJ2-1; V: TRBV11-2; DNA: TGTGCCAGCAGCTTATACGGAGTAGCGGGGTTAAATGAGCAGTTCTTC; CDR3: CASSLYGVAGLNEQFF
size: NA; D: NA; J: TRBJ2-1; V: TRBV11-2; DNA: TGTGCCAGCAGCTTACTCGGGCAGGGACTCTACAATGAGCAGTTCTTC; CDR3: CASSLLGQGLYNEQFF
size: few; D: TRBD1; J: TRBJ1-6; V: TRBV25-1; DNA: TGTGCCAGCAGTGACCAACGGACAGGGTCCGGTTCACCCCTCCACTTT; CDR3: CASSDQRTGSGSPLHF
size: NA; D: TRBD2; J: TRBJ2-5; V: TRBV7-9; DNA: TGTGCCAGCAGCCCCCCGGGGGGAGGCATATCGGAGACCCAGTACTTC; CDR3: CASSPPGGGISETQYF
size: NA; D: TRBD1; J: TRBJ1-2; V: TRBV11-2; DNA: TGTGCCAGCAGCTCGACAGGGTTCTATGGCTACACCTTC; CDR3: CASSSTGFYGYTF
size: NA; D: TRBD1; J: TRBJ1-4; V: TRBV19; DNA: TGTGCCAGTAGTCGGACAGGGAGGTCGGCTAATGAAAAACTGTTTTTT; CDR3: CASSRTGRSANEKLFF
size: NA; D: TRBD1; J: TRBJ2-6; V: TRBV9; DNA: TGTGCCAGCAGCGCGACCGCAACAGGGGCTGGGGCCAACGTCCTGACTTTC; CDR3: CASSATATGAGANVLTF